The clone carrying this T cell receptor beta chain has only a few counts. This CDR3 has 15 residues. The V end lost 2 bases, the J end lost 1 base, and 11 bases lay between the germline ends. Germline-derived CDR1 and CDR2 are MNHEY and SVGEGT. In the authors' methods: How many nucleated cells were present was estimated from reference gene primer amplification. Data came from immunoSEQ multiplex PCR; TCRdb stores just in-frame clones and leaves some out. That table supplies the V and J calls and clone size; D and trimming were determined from the DNA. The sample has 200,000 or so clones, around nine tenths seen once. This entry belongs to a study of blood T cell repertoires in COVID-19. Overall study: Collection of acute and convalescent COVID-19 samples took place in the United States, Italy and Spain. T cells, B-cell-depleted T cells, or PBMCs supplied cDNA or gDNA.

The chain uses TRBV6-2 or TRBV6-3 and TRBJ2-5; TRBD1 is a possible D gene (6 bases). The sequence derives from an older woman with acute or convalescent COVID-19. The sample comprised peripheral blood. CDR3 sequence reads: CASSYQGPIQETQYF. CDR3 DNA: TGTGCCAGCAGTTACCAGGGGCCTATCCAAGAGACCCAGTACTTC.